The 27 T cell receptor beta chains in this list originate from one sample, sequenced in a study of CD8+CD57+ T cells in acquired aplastic anemia. Genomic DNA constituted the template upon which TCR beta VDJ and CDR3 profiling was performed. A single record per CDR3 protein comes from TCRdb applying MiXCR to the reads. This sample has 200,000 or so distinct CDR3 sequences, with about three fifths found just once. Sequencing was carried out using sorted CD4+, CD8+, or CD8+CD57+ T cells (not recorded which) from PBMCs. Receptors originate from a human donor with severe aplastic anemia or a healthy control (not recorded which).

There are many counts of this clonotype. For the CDR3, the DNA is TGTGCCAGCAGCGTACTAGCGGGGAGAGGAGAGACCCAGTACTTC. Translating it yields CASSVLAGRGETQYF. This rearrangement joins TRBV11-2 to TRBJ2-5; 10 nucleotides match TRBD2. This CDR3 has 15 amino acids. V trimming: 5 bases; J trimming: 4 bases; junction bases outside the gene matches: 7. CDR1 is SGHAT, CDR2 FQNNGV, per germline. Drawing the rest from reference TRBV11-2 and TRBJ2-5, the complete variable domain is EAGVAQSPRYKIIEKRQSVAFWCNPISGHATLYWYQQILGQGPKLLIQFQNNGVVDDSQLPKDRFSAERLKGVDSTLKIQPAKLEDSAVYLCASSVLAGRGETQYFGPGTRLLVL.

The chain joins TRBV7-9 to TRBJ1-2; 9 nucleotides align to TRBD1. CDR3 length: 16 residues. J was trimmed by 3 bases and V by 1 base; bases with no gene match: 6. The germline V gene has CDR1 SEHNR and CDR2 FQNEAQ (reference sequence). CDR3 residues: CASSLGTGTGHYGYTF. CDR3 DNA sequence: TGTGCCAGCAGCTTAGGGACCGGGACAGGGCACTATGGCTACACCTTC. The full variable domain, rest sourced from reference TRBV7-9 and TRBJ1-2, is DTGVSQNPRHKITKRGQNVTFRCDPISEHNRLYWYRQTLGQGPEFLTYFQNEAQLEKSRLLSDRFSAERPKGSFSTLEIQRTEQGDSAMYLCASSLGTGTGHYGYTFGSGTRLTVV.

In its sample, this clonotype was seen a few times. The chain links TRBV6-4 to TRBJ1-5; D not resolved. V dropped 0 bases and J dropped 4 bases, with 4 bases sitting between them. The CDR3 covers 13 residues. Germline-derived CDR1 and CDR2 are MRHNA and SNTAGT. CDR3 coding DNA: TGTGCCAGCAGTGACTCTTCGAATCAGCCCCAGCATTTT. This encodes CASSDSSNQPQHF.

The chain's CDR3 is CSATSNEKLFF. CDR3 in DNA: TGCAGTGCTACAAGTAATGAAAAACTGTTTTTT. The chain carries TRBV20-1 and TRBJ1-4; no definite D call. V was shortened by 4 bases and J by 4 bases, with 4 bases between the two germline ends. The germline V gene has CDR1 DFQATT and CDR2 SNEGSKA (reference sequence). CDR3 size: 11 residues.

This clonotype is a singleton in its sample. The chain uses TRBV20-1 and TRBJ1-1; the D gene is possibly TRBD1 (6 bases). The CDR3 is 12 residues long. V lost 4 bases and J 5 bases, leaving 11 bases between the germline ends. CDR1 is DFQATT and CDR2 is SNEGSKA in the germline V gene (reference sequence). CDR3 in DNA: TGCAGTGCTAAACAGGGTCAGACTGAAGCTTTCTTT. As protein: CSAKQGQTEAFF.

The chain has TRBV4-1 and TRBJ2-7, with D possibly matching TRBD1 (6 bases). V was shortened by 4 bases and J by 0 bases, with 13 bases between the two germline ends. This CDR3 has 15 amino acids. CDR1 is MGHRA and CDR2 is YSYEKL in the germline V gene. CDR3 in amino acids: CASSPGQQISYEQYF. The CDR3 DNA sequence: TGCGCCAGCAGCCCCGGACAGCAAATCTCCTACGAGCAGTACTTC.

This clonotype was observed a handful of times. The chain links TRBV20-1 to TRBJ2-1, with 8 bases matching TRBD1. The germline V gene has CDR1 DFQATT and CDR2 SNEGSKA (reference sequence). The CDR3 is 14 amino acids. After removal of 4 bases from V and 4 bases from J, the junction contained 6 bases not matched to a gene. CDR3 residues: CSATATGVYNEQFF. In nucleotides, the CDR3 is TGCAGTGCTACCGCGACAGGGGTATACAATGAGCAGTTCTTC.

This clonotype was observed a few times. The chain couples TRBV7-9 to TRBJ2-7, with 7 bases lining up with TRBD1. The V and J ends lost 4 bases and 7 bases, in that order; junction bases with no gene match: 10. CDR3 length: 14 amino acids. In germline, CDR1 is SEHNR, CDR2 FQNEAQ (reference sequence). DNA of the CDR3: TGTGCCAGCAGCTCCTCTGACAGGGAGCGGGAGCAGTACTTC. Protein sequence: CASSSSDREREQYF.

This clonotype has a count of ten or more. V gene TRBV12-3 or TRBV12-4 combines with J gene TRBJ1-5; no clear D gene. The CDR3 runs to 15 residues. V was cut by 6 bases and J by 0 bases, with 12 bases left in between. CDR3 region: CASRITDYSNQPQHF. CDR3 bases: TGTGCCAGCAGAATAACAGACTATAGCAATCAGCCCCAGCATTTT.

Ten or more counts support this clonotype. The rearrangement links TRBV5-1 to TRBJ1-2, with a possible D match to TRBD1 (6 bases). The CDR3 loop spans 13 amino acids. Looked up from germline, CDR1 is SGHRS and CDR2 is YFSETQ. V lost 8 bases and J lost 5, with 16 bases in between. Written as DNA, the CDR3 is TGCGCCAGTACCCTAAACAGGGATTATGGCTACACCTTC. Amino acids: CASTLNRDYGYTF.

This clonotype was counted only a few times. V gene TRBV15 combines with J gene TRBJ1-3; D is uncertain. The germline V and J ends were trimmed by 0 bases and 0 bases, with 6 bases remaining between them. The germline V gene has CDR1 LNHNV and CDR2 YYDKDF (reference sequence). The CDR3 is made up of 15 amino acids. The CDR3 spells CATSRDLASGNTIYF. CDR3 DNA sequence: TGTGCCACCAGCAGAGATTTGGCCTCTGGAAACACCATATATTTT.

This clonotype has a single count. This sequence joins TRBV12-3 or TRBV12-4 and TRBJ2-5; D might be TRBD2 (6 bases). The length of the CDR3 is 14 residues. The V gene lost 5 bases and the J gene lost 0 bases, with 10 bases spanning the gap. CDR3 protein: CASSPPSDQETQYF. For the CDR3, the DNA is TGTGCCAGCAGTCCCCCTAGCGACCAAGAGACCCAGTACTTC.

This clonotype has ten or more counts. The chain combines TRBV2 with TRBJ2-1; tentatively, D is TRBD1 (6 bases). V was trimmed by 4 bases and J by 1 base, leaving 17 bases between them. The length of the CDR3 is 17 residues. Germline loops: CDR1 SNHLY, CDR2 FYNNEI. DNA for the CDR3: TGTGCCAGCAGTGTGGCTGAACAGGGAATTTCCTACAATGAGCAGTTCTTC. Encoded protein: CASSVAEQGISYNEQFF.

V usage is TRBV20-1 and J usage is TRBJ2-1, with D unresolved. The V and J ends lost 3 bases and 4 bases respectively, with 19 bases between them. The germline gives CDR1 DFQATT, CDR2 SNEGSKA (reference sequence). The CDR3 runs 16 residues. The CDR3: CSASTIQKSTYNEQFF. In DNA, the CDR3 is TGCAGTGCTAGCACTATACAGAAGTCTACGTACAATGAGCAGTTCTTC.

The J gene is TRBJ1-1, the V gene TRBV19; D not certain. The CDR3 spans 14 residues. Germline V gene sequence: CDR1 LNHDA, CDR2 SQIVND (reference sequence). V lost 5 bases to trimming and J lost 5 bases, with 15 bases between them. In nucleotides, the CDR3 is TGTGCCAGTAGTCCCCTTAGGACTCGGACTGAAGCTTTCTTT. It is translated as CASSPLRTRTEAFF. The variable domain in full, with the rest retrieved from reference TRBV19 and TRBJ1-1, is DGGITQSPKYLFRKEGQNVTLSCEQNLNHDAMYWYRQDPGQGLRLIYYSQIVNDFQKGDIAEGYSVSREKKESFPLTVTSAQKNPTAFYLCASSPLRTRTEAFFGQGTRLTVV.

With respect to this clonotype: This CDR3 fails to terminate in the conserved phenylalanine or tryptophan, so it likely reflects a read error. The DNA is left out, because the CDR3 cannot be placed on it with certainty; the CDR3 is given as TCRdb lists it. The chain combines TRBV7-9 with TRBJ1-4. Per germline, CDR1 SEHNR and CDR2 FQNEAQ (reference sequence). The CDR3 region is 19 residues in length, termini included. The CDR3 here is CASSSEVGGLQETQYFGTA.

The chain carries TRBV29-1 and TRBJ1-2; no clear D. CDR3 length: 13 amino acids. The germline gives CDR1 SQVTM, CDR2 ANQGSEA. Trimming took off 2 bases at V and 7 bases at J, with 14 bases between the two ends. The CDR3 spells CSVELGGRGGYTF. The CDR3 coding sequence is TGCAGCGTTGAACTAGGAGGGCGAGGTGGCTACACCTTC.

The chain has TRBV7-9 and TRBJ1-2; D is uncertain. Trimming cost V 4 bases and J 8 bases, with 17 bases left between them. The germline V gene encodes CDR1 SEHNR and CDR2 FQNEAQ (reference sequence). This CDR3 region has 14 residues. This chain's CDR3 is CASSSTREGDGYTF. The CDR3, as DNA: TGTGCCAGCAGCTCGACTCGTGAGGGTGACGGCTACACCTTC.

The rearrangement uses TRBV4-1 and TRBJ1-1; no reliable D call. Germline CDR1 and CDR2: MGHRA and YSYEKL. Trimming cost V 4 bases and J 3 bases, with 21 bases left between them. The CDR3 spans 17 residues. The CDR3 is CASSPVKTGRLDTEAFF. DNA for the CDR3: TGCGCCAGCAGCCCTGTGAAGACGGGGAGGCTCGACACTGAAGCTTTCTTT.

The rearrangement joins TRBV13 to TRBJ2-7; 9 positions agree with TRBD1. Germline V lookup: CDR1 PRHDT, CDR2 FYEKMQ (reference sequence). The CDR3 is 17 residues long. The junction had 17 bases not matched to a gene; V was cut back by 4 bases and J by 7 bases. The CDR3: CASSSSGGDRVLREQYF. CDR3 bases: TGTGCCAGCAGCTCATCCGGTGGGGACAGGGTGTTGAGGGAGCAGTACTTC.

There are many counts of this clonotype. The V and J genes are TRBV9 and TRBJ1-2; 10 bases fit TRBD1. Germline V gene data show CDR1 as SGDLS and CDR2 as YYNGEE. The CDR3 loop spans 17 amino acids. The J segment lost 8 bases and the V segment lost 4 bases, leaving 17 bases of the junction unmatched. The CDR3 DNA reads TGTGCCAGCAGCAAAACCGCGCTCGACAGGGGGCGTGGGGGCTACACCTTC. It codes for CASSKTALDRGRGGYTF.

In regard to this clonotype: This may be a read error, as it is one base from a much larger clone. The chain has TRBV7-9 and TRBJ2-7; D not resolved. The CDR3 loop spans 14 amino acids. CDR1 and CDR2 from the germline V gene are SEHNR and FQNEAQ (reference sequence). V dropped 4 bases and J dropped 3 bases, with 13 bases sitting between them. The CDR3 nucleotides are TGTGCCAGCAGCTCGACGGACGGAAGCTACGAGCAGTACTTC. This codes for CASSSTDGSYEQYF.

The rearrangement uses TRBV20-1 and TRBJ2-3; D could derive from TRBD1 or TRBD2 (6 bases each). This CDR3 has 14 amino acids. CDR1 is DFQATT and CDR2 is SNEGSKA in the germline V gene (reference sequence). V was trimmed by 3 bases and J by 1 base, leaving 11 bases between them. CDR3 in amino acids: CSASKRGGTDTQYF. DNA of the CDR3: TGCAGTGCTAGTAAGAGGGGGGGCACAGATACGCAGTATTTT.

The V call is TRBV20-1, the J call TRBJ2-7, with D unclear. The CDR3 sequence is 16 residues long. Trimming pared 2 bases from V and 1 base from J, leaving 18 bases between. Looked up from germline, CDR1 is DFQATT and CDR2 is SNEGSKA (reference sequence). The DNA for the CDR3 is TGCAGTGCTAGATTTTTGCTACCGACAAAATCCTACGAGCAGTACTTC. Translation: CSARFLLPTKSYEQYF.

The V and J genes are TRBV19 and TRBJ2-2; unclear D gene. The CDR3 totals 14 residues. The V end was cut by 7 bases, the J end by 4 bases, with 13 bases between. Germline V CDR1 and CDR2: LNHDA, SQIVND (reference sequence). The CDR3 DNA follows: TGTGCCAGTACATGGTCAGCCACCACCGGGGAGCTGTTTTTT. Translating gives CASTWSATTGELFF.

This clonotype was counted many times. The V call is TRBV5-1, the J call TRBJ2-2; D gene unclear. Germline V gene sequence: CDR1 SGHRS, CDR2 YFSETQ. This CDR3 comprises 12 residues. Deletions cut 0 bases from V and 6 bases from J, with 3 bases between. The CDR3 is CASSLGAGELFF. In DNA form, the CDR3 reads TGCGCCAGCAGCTTGGGGGCCGGGGAGCTGTTTTTT.

The table lists this clonotype with many counts. This chain links TRBV19 with TRBJ1-1, with 9 bases lining up with TRBD1. This CDR3 has 15 residues. Trimming at V came to 5 bases and at J to 0 bases, leaving 4 bases not matched to a gene. From germline, CDR1 is LNHDA and CDR2 SQIVND (reference sequence). This CDR3 reads CASSPGTGLNTEAFF. The CDR3 DNA follows: TGTGCCAGTAGTCCCGGGACAGGGCTGAACACTGAAGCTTTCTTT.